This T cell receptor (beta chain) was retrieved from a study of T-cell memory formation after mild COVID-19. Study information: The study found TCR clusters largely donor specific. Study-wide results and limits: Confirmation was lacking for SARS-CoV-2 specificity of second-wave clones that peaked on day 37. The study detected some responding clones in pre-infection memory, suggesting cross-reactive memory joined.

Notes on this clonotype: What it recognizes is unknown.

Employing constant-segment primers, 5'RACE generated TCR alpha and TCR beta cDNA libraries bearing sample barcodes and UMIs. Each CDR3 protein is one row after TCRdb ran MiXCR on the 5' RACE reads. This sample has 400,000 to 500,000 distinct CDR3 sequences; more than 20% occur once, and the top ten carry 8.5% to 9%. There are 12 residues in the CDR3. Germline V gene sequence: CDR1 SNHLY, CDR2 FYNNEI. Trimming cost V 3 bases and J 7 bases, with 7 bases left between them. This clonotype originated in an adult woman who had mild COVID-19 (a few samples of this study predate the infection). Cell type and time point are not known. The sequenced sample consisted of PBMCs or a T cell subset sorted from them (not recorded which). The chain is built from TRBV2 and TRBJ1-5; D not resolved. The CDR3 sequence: CASSDVWQPQHF. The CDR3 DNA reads TGTGCCAGCAGTGACGTGTGGCAGCCCCAGCATTTT.